This T cell receptor (beta chain) stems from a study of monozygotic twins with inflammatory bowel disease. Using the 5' RACE reads, TCRdb records one entry per CDR3 protein without DNA. The sample table sets out about 440,000 distinct CDR3 sequences. A note on this clonotype: Its antigen is currently unknown.

Broader study findings: Immunosuppressive treatments differing between patients may have added repertoire variability.

Germline loops: CDR1 DFQATT, CDR2 SNEGSKA (reference sequence). The CDR3 is 15 amino acids. Blood samples, whole and unsorted for T cells, yielded the isolated total RNA. The receptor's source is a human donor with ulcerative colitis or Crohn's disease, or a healthy co-twin of an affected twin (not recorded which). The sample consisted of blood. The V gene is TRBV20-1, the J gene TRBJ2-1. CDR3 sequence reads: CSARDIESSYNEQFF.